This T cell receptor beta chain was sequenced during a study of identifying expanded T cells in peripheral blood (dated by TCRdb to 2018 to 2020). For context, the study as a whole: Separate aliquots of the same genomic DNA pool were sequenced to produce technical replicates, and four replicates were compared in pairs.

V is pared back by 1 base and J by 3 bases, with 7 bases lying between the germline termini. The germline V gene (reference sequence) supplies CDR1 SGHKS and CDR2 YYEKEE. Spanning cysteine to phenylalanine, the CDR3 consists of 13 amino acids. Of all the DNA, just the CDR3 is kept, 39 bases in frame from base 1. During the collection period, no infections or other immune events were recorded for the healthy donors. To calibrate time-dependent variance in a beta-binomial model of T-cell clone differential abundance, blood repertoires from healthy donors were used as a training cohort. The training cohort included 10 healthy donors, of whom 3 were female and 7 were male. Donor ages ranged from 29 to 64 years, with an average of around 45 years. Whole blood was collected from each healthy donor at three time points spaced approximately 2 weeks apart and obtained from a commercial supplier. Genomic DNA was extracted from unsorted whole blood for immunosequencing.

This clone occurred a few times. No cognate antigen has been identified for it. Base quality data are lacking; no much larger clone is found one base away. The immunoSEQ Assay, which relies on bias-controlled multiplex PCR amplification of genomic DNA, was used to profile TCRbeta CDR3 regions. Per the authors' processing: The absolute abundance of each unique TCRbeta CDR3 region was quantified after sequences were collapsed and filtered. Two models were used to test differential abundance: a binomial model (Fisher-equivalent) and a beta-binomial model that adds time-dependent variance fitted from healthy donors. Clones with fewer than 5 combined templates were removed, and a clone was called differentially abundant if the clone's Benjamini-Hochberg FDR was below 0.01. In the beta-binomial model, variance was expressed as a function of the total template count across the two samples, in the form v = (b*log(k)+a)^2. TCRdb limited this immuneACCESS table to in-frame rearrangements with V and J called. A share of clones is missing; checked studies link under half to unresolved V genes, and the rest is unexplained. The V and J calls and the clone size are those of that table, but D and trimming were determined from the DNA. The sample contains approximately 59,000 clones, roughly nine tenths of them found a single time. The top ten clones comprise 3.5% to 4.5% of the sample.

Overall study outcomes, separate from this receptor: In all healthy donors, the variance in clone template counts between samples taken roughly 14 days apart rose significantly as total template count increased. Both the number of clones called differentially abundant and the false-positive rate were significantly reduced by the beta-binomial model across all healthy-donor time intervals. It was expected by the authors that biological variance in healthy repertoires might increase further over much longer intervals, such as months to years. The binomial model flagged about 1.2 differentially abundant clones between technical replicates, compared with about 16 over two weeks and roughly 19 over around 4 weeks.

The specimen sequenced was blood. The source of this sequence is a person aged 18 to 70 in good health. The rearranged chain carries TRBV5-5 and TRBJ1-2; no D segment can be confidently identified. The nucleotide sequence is TGTGCCAGCAGCTTGTGGGATTACTATGGCTACACCTTC. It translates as CASSLWDYYGYTF.